This T cell receptor beta chain was documented in a study of early stage breast cancer tumors. Whole-study context: About 10-fold was the mean read coverage per sample.

Looked up from germline, CDR1 is LNHDA and CDR2 is SQIVND (reference sequence). V was shortened by 6 bases and J by 2 bases, with 14 bases between the two germline ends. This CDR3 contains 15 residues. Sequencing used immunoSEQ multiplex PCR; TCRdb keeps in-frame clones, though not all of them. Among some 30,000 clones, 80% to 90% were seen once, and the ten largest hold around 10%. The source is a person aged 45-60 years with breast cancer. The chain employs TRBV19 and TRBJ1-5; D gene ambiguous. Specimen: blood. CDR3 sequence: CASRPERVGNQPQHF. The CDR3, as DNA: TGTGCCAGTAGGCCCGAAAGGGTAGGCAATCAGCCCCAGCATTTT.